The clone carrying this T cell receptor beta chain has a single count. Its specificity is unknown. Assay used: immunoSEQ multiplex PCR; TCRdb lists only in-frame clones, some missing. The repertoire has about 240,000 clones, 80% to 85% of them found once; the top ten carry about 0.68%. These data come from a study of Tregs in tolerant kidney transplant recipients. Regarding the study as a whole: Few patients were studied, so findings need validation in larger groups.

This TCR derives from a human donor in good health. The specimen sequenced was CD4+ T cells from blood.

CDR3 DNA sequence: TGTGCCAGCACGGGGACTAGCGGGAGGCGGCACTACGAGCAGTACTTC. As protein: CASTGTSGRRHYEQYF. The chain joins TRBV6-6 to TRBJ2-5; 15 bases agree with TRBD2. The end of the DNA is better explained by TRBJ2-7, so the J call may be wrong. CDR1 and CDR2 (germline): MNHNY, SVGAGI (reference sequence). This CDR3 is built from 16 residues.